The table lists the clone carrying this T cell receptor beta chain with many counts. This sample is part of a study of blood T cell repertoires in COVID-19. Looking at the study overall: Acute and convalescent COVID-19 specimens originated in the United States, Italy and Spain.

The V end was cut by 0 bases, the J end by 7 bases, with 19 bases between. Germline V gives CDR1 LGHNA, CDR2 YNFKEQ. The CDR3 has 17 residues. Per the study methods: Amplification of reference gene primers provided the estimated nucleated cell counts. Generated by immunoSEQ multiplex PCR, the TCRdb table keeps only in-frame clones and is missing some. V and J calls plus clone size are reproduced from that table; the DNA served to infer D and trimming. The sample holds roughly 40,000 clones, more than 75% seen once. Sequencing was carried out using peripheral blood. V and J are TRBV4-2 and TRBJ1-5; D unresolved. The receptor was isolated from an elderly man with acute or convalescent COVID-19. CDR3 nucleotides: TGTGCCAGCAGCCAAGATGGGTTGAGCGGTGTTTGGCAGCCCCAGCATTTT. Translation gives CASSQDGLSGVWQPQHF.